This T cell receptor beta chain was obtained from a study of T cells after posttransplantation cyclophosphamide. Study observations and caveats: Later post-transplant blood repertoires were often dominated by donor CD8+ memory clones. Tissue-infiltrating T cells from skin or gut overlapped little with blood T cells. Recipient CMV seropositivity and CMV reactivation strongly tracked TRB clonality.

This clone appeared once. Its antigen remains unknown. Cyclophosphamide on days +3 and +4 followed busulfan-fludarabine conditioning and a marrow graft. Germline CDR1 SGHRS, CDR2 YFSETQ. The trim removed 3 bases at V and 6 bases at J, leaving 7 bases unmatched. This CDR3 has 14 residues. Profiled with immunoSEQ multiplex PCR; TCRdb holds only in-frame clones, not every one. The top ten clones hold roughly 1.2% of a sample with around 8,000 clones, about nine tenths of them seen once. The chain has TRBV5-1 and TRBJ2-7; 9 nucleotides agree with TRBD1. Sequencing was performed on CD4+ T cells sorted from blood, taken around 1,300 days after allogeneic stem cell transplant with posttransplant cyclophosphamide. The TCR comes from a female patient aged 50 to 60 who received an allogeneic stem cell transplant from a related donor, was CMV-positive, and had no GVHD. The graft donor may account for some of the T cells. The CDR3 DNA follows: TGCGCCAGCAGCTGGGGGGACAGGGAAACCGAGCAGTACTTC. The encoded protein is CASSWGDRETEQYF.